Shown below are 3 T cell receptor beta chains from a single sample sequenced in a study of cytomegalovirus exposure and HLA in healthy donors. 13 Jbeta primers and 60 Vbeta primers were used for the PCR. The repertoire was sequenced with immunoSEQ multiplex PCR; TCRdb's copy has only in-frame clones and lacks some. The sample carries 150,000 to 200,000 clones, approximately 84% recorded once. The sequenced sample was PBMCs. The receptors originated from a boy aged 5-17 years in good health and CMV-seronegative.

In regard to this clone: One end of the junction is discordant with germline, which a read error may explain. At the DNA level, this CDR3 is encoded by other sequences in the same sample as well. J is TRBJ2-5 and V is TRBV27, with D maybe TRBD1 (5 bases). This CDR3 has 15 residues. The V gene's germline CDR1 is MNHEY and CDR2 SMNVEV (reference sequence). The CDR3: CASSLFGRAAETQYF. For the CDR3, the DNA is TGTGCCAGTAGTTTATTTGGCAGGGCAGCAGAGACCCAGTACTTC.

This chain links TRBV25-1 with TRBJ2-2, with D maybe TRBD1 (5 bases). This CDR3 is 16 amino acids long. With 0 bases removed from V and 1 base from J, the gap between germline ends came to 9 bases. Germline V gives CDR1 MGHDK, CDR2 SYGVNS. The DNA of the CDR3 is TGTGCCAGCAGTGAATATTCCGGACAGAACACCGGGGAGCTGTTTTTT. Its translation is CASSEYSGQNTGELFF.

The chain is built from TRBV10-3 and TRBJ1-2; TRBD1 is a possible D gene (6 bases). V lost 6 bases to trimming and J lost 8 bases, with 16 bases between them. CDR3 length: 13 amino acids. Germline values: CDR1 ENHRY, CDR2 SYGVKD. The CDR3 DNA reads TGTGCCATCAGGTCAGGGGCCGAGAGCGGCTACACCTTC. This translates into CAIRSGAESGYTF.